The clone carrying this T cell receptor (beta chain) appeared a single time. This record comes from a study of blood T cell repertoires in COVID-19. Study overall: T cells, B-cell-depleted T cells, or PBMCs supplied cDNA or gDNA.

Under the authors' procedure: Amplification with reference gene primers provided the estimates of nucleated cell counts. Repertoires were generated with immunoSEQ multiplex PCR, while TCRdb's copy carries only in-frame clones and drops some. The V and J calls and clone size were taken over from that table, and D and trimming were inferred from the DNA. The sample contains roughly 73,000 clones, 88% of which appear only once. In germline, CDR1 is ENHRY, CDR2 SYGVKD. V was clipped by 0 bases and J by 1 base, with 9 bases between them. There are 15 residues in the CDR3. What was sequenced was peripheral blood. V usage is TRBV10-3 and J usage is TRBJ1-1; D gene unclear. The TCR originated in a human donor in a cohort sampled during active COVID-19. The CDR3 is CAISESITGNTEAFF. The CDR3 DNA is TGTGCCATCAGTGAGTCGATCACGGGGAACACTGAAGCTTTCTTT.